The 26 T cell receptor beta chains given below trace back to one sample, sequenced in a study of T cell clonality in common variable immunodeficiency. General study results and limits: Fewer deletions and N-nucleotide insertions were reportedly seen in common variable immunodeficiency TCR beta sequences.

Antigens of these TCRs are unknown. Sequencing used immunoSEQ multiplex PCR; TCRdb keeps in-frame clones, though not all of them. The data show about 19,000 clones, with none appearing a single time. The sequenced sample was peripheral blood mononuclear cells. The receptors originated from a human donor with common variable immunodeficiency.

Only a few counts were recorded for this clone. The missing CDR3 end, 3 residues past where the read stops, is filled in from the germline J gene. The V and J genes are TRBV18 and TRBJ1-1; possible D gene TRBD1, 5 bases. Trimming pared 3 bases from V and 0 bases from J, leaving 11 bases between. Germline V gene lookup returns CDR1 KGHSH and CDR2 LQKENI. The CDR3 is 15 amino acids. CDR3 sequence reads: CASSPTTEMNTEAFF. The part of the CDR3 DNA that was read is TGTGCCAGCTCACCGACGACAGAAATGAACACTGAA.

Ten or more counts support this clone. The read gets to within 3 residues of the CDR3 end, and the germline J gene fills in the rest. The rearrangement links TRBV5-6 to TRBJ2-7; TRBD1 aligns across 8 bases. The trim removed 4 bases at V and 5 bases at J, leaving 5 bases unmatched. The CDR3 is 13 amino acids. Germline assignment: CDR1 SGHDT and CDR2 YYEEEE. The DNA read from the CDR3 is TGTGCCAGCAGCAATCAGGGGGCCCACGAG. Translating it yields CASSNQGAHE. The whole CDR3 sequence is CASSNQGAHEQYF.

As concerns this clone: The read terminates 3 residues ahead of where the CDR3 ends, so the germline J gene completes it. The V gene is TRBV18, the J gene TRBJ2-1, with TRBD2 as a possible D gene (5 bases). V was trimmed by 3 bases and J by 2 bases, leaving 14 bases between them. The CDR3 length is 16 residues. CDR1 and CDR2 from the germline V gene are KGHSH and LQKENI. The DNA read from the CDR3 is TGTGCCAGCTCACCTTTTTCGGGGTCCCCCTACAATGAG. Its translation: CASSPFSGSPYNE. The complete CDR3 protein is CASSPFSGSPYNEQFF.

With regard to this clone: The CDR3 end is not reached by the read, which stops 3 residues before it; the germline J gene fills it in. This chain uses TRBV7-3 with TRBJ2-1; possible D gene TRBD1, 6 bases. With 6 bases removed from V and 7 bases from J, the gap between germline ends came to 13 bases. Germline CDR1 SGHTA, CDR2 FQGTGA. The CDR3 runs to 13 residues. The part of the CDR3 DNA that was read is TGTGCCAGCAGTCCACAACAGGGAAATGAG. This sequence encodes CASSPQQGNE. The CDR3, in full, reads CASSPQQGNEQFF.

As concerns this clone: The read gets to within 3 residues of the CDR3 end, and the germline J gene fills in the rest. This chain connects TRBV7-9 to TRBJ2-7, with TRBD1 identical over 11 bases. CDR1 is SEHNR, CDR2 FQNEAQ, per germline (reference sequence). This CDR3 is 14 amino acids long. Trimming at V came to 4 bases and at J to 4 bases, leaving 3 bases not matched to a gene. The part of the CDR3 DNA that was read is TGTGCCAGCAGCTGGACAGGGGGCGGGTACGAG. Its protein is CASSWTGGGYE. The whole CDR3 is CASSWTGGGYEQYF. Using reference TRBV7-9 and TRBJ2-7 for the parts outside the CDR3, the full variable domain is DTGVSQNPRHKITKRGQNVTFRCDPISEHNRLYWYRQTLGQGPEFLTYFQNEAQLEKSRLLSDRFSAERPKGSFSTLEIQRTEQGDSAMYLCASSWTGGGYEQYFGPGTRLTVT.

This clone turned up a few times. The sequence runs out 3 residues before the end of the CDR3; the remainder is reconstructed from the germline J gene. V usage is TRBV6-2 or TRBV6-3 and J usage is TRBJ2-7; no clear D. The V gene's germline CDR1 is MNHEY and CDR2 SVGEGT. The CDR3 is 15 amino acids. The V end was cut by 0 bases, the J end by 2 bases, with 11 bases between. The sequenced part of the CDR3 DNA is TGTGCCAGCAGTTACTCGACAAAAGCCCCCTACGAG. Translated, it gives CASSYSTKAPYE. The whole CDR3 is CASSYSTKAPYEQYF.

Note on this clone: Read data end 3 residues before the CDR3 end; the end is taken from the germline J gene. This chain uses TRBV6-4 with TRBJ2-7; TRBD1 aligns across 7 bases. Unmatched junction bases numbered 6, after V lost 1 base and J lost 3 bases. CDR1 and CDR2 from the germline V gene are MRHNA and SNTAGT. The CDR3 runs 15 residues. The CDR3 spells CASSDWWTGSYEQYF. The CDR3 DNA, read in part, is TGTGCCAGCAGTGACTGGTGGACAGGAAGCTACGAG.

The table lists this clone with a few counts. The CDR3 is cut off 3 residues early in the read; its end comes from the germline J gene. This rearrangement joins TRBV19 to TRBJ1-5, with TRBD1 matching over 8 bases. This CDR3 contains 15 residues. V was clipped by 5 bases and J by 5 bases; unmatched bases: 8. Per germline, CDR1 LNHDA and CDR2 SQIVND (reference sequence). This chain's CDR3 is CASSQQGARHQPQHF. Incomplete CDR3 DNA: TGTGCCAGTAGTCAGCAGGGGGCGCGACATCAGCCC.

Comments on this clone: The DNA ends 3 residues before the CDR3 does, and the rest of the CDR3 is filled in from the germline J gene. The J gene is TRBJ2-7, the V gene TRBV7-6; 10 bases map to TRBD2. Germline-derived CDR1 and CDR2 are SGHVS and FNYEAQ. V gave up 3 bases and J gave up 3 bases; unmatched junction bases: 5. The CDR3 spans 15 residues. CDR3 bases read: TGTGCCAGCAGCTTTGCTAGCGGGGGAGTCTACGAG. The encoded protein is CASSFASGGVYE. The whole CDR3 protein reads CASSFASGGVYEQYF. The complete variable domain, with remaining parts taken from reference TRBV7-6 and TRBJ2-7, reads GAGVSQSPRYKVTKRGQDVALRCDPISGHVSLYWYRQALGQGPEFLTYFNYEAQQDKSGLPNDRFSAERPEGSISTLTIQRTEQRDSAMYRCASSFASGGVYEQYFGPGTRLTVT.

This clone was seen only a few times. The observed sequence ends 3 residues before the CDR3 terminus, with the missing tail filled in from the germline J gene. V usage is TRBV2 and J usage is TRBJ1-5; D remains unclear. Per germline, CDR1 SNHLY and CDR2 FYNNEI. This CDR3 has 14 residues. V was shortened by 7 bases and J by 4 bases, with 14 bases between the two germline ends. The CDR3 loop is CASTTSRRNQPQHF. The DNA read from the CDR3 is TGTGCCAGCACCACCTCCAGGCGAAATCAGCCC.

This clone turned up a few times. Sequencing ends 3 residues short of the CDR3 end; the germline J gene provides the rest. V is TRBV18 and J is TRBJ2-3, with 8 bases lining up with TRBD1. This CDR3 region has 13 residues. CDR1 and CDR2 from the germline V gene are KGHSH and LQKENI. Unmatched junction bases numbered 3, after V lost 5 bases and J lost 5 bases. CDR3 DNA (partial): TGTGCCAGCTCAATAGGGACAGGAGATACG. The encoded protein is CASSIGTGDT. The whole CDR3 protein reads CASSIGTGDTQYF.

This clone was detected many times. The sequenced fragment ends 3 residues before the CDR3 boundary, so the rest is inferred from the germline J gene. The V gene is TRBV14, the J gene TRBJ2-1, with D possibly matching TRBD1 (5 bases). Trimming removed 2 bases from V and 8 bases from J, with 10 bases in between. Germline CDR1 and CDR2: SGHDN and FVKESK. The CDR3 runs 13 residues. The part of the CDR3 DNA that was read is TGTGCCAGCAGCCAACAGGGCTGGGATGAG. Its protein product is CASSQQGWDE. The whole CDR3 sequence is CASSQQGWDEQFF.

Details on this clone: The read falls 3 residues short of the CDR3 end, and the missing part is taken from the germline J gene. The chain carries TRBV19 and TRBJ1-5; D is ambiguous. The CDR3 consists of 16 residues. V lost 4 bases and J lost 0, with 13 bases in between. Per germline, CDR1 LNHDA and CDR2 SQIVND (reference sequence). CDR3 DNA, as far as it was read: TGTGCCAGTAGTAATACGGGGTCGTATAGCAATCAGCCC. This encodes CASSNTGSYSNQP. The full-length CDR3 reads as CASSNTGSYSNQPQHF.

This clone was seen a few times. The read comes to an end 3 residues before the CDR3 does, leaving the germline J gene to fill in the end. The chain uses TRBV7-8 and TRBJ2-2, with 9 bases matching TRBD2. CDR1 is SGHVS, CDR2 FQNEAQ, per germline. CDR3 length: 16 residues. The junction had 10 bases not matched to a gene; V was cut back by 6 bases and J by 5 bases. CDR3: CASSRIAGDLTGELFF. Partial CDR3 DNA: TGTGCCAGCAGTCGGATAGCGGGGGATCTTACCGGGGAG.

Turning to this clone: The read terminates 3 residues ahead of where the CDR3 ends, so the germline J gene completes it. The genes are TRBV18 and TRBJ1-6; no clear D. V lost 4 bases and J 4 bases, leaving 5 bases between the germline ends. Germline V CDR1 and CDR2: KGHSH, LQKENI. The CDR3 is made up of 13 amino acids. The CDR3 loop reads CASSREYNSPLHF. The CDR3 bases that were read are TGTGCCAGCTCACGCGAGTATAATTCACCC. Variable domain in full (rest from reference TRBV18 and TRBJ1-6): NAGVMQNPRHLVRRRGQEARLRCSPMKGHSHVYWYRQLPEEGLKFMVYLQKENIIDESGMPKERFSAEFPKEGPSILRIQQVVRGDSAAYFCASSREYNSPLHFGNGTRLTVT.

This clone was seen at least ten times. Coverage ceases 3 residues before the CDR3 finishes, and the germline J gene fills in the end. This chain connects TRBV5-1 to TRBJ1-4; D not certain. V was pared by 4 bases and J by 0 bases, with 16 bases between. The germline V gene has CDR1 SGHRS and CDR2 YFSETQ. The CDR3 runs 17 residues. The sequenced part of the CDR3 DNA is TGCGCCAGCAGCCGCACGACTAGCGGAGCAACTAATGAAAAA. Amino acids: CASSRTTSGATNEK. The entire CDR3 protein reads CASSRTTSGATNEKLFF.

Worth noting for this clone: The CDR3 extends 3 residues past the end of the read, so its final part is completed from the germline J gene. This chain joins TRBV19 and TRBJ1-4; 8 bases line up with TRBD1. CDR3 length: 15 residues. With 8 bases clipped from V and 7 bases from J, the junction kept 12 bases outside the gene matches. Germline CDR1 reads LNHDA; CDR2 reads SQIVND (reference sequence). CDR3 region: CASDLGQGFPEKLFF. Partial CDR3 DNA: TGTGCCAGTGATTTAGGACAGGGATTTCCTGAAAAA.

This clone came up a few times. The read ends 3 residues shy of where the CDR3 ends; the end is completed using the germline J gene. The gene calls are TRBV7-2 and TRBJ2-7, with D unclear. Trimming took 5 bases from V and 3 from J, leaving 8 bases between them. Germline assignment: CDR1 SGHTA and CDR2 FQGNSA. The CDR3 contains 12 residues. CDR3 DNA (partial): TGTGCCAGCAGCCCCGGTGGCTACGAG. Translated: CASSPGGYE. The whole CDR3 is CASSPGGYEQYF.

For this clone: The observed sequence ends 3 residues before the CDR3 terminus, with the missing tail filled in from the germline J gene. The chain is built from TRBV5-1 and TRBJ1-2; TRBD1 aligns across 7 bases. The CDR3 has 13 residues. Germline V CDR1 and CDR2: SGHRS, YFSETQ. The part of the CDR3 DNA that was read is TGCGCCAGCAGCTCAGAACAGGGGTCGGGC. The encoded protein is CASSSEQGSG. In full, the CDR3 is CASSSEQGSGYTF.

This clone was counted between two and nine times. CDR3 sequence reads: CASSLAGNYGYTF. The part of the CDR3 DNA that was read is TGTGCCAGCAGCTTAGCAGGGAACTATGGC. The chain has TRBV7-9 and TRBJ1-2; D is undetermined. Read coverage stops 3 residues before the CDR3 terminus; the germline J gene supplies the remainder. Trimming cost V 0 bases and J 2 bases, with 4 bases left between them. The germline CDR1 and CDR2 sequences are SEHNR and FQNEAQ (reference sequence). The CDR3 has 13 residues.

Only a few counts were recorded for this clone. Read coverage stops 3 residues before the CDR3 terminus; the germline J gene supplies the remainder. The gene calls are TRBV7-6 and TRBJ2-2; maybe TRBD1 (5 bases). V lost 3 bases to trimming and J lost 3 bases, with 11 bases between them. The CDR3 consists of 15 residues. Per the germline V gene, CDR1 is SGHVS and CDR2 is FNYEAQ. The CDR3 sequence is CASSFGQAYTGELFF. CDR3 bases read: TGTGCCAGCAGCTTCGGACAAGCCTACACCGGGGAG.

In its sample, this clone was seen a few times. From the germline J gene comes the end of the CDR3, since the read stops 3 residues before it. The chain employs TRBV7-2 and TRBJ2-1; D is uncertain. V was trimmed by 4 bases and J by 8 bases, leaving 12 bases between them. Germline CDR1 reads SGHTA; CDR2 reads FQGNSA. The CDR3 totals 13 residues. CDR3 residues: CASSSQTEDEQFF. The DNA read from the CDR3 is TGTGCCAGCAGCTCACAGACCGAAGATGAG.

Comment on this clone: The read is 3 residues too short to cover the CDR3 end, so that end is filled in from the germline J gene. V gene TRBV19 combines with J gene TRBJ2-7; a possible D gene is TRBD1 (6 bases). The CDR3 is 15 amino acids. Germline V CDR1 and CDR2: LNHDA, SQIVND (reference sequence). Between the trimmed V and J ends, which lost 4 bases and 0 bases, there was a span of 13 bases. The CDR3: CASSKGESPSYEQYF. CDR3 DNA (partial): TGTGCCAGTAGTAAGGGGGAGTCCCCCTCCTACGAG.

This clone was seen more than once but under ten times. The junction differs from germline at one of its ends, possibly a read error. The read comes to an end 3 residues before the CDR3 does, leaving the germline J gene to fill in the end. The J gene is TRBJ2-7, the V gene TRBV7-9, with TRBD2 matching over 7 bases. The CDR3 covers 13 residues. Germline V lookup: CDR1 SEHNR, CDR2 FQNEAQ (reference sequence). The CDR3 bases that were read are TGTTCCAGCAGAAGCGGGAACTCCTACGAG. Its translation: CSSRSGNSYE. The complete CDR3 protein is CSSRSGNSYEQYF.

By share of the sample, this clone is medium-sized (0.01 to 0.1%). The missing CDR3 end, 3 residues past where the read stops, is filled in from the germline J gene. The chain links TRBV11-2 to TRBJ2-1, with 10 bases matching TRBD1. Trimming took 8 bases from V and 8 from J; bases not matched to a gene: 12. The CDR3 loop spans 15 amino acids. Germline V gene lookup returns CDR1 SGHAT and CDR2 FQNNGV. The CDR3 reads CASAPTGGFIDEQFF. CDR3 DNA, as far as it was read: TGTGCCAGCGCCCCGACAGGGGGCTTTATCGATGAG.

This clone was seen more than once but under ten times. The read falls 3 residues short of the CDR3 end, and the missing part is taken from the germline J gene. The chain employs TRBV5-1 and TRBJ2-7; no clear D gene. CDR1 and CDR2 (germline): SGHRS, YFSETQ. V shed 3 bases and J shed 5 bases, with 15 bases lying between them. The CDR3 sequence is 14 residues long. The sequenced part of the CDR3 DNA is TGCGCCAGCAGCTCCCATTCACCCGAGGACGAG. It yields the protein CASSSHSPEDE. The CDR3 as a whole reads CASSSHSPEDEQYF.